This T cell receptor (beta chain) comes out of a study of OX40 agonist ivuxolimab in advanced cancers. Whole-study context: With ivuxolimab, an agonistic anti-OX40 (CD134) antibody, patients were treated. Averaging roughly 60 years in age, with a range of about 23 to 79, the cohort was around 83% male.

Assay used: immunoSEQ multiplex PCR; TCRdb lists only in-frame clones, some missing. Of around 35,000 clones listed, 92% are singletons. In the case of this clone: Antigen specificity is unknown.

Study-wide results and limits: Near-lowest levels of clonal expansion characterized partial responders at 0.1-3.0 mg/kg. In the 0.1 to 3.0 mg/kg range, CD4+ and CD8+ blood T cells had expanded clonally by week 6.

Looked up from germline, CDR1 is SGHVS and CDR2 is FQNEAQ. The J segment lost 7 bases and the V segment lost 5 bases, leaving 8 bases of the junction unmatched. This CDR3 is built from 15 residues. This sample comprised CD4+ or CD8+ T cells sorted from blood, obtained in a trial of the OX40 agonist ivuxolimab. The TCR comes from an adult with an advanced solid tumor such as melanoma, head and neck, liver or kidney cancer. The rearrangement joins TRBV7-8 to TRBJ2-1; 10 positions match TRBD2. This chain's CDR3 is CASSPPASGGNEQFF. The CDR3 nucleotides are TGTGCCAGCAGCCCCCCCGCTAGCGGGGGAAATGAGCAGTTCTTC.